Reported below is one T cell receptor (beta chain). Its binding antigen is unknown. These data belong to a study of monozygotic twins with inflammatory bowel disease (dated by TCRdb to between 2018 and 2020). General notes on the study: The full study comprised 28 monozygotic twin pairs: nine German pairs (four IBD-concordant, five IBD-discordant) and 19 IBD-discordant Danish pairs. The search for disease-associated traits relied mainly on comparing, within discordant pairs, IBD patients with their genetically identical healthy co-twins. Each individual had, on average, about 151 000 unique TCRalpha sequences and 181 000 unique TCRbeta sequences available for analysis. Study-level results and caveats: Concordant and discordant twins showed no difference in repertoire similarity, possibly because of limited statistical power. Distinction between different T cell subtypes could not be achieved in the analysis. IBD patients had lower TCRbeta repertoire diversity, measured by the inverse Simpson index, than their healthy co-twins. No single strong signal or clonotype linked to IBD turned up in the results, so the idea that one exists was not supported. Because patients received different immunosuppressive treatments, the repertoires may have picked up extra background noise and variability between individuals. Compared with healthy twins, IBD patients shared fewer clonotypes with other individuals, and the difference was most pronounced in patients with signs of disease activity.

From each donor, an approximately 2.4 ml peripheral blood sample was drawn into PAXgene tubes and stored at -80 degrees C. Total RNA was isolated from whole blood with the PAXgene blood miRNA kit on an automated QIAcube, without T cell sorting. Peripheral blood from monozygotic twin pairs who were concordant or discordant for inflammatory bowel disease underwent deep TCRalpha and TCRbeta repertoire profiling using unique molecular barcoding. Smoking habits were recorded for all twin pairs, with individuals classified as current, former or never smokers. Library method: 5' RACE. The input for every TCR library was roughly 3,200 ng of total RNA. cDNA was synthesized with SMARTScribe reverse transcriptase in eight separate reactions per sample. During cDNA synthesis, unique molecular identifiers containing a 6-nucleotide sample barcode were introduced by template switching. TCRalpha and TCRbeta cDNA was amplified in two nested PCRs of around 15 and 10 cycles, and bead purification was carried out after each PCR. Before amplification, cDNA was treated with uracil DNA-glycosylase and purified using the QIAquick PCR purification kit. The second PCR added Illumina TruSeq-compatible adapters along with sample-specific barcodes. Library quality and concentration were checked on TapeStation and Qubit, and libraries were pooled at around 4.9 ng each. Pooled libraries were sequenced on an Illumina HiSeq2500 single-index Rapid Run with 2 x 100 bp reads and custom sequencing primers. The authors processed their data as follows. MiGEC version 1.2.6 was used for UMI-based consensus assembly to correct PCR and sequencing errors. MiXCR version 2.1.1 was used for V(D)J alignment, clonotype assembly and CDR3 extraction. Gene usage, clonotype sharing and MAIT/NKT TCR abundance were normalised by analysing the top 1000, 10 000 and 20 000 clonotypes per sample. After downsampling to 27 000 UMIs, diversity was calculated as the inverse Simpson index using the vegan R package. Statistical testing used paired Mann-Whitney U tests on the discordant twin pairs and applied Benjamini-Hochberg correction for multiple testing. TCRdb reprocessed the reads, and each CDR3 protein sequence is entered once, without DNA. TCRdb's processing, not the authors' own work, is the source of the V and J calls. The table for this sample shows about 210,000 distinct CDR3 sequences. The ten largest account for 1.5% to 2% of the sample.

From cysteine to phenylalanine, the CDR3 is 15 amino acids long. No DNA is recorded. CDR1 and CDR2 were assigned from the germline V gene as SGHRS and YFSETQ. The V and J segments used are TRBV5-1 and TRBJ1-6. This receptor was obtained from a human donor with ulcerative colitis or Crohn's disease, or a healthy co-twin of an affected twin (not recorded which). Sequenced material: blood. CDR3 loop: CASSLDSPYNSPLHF.